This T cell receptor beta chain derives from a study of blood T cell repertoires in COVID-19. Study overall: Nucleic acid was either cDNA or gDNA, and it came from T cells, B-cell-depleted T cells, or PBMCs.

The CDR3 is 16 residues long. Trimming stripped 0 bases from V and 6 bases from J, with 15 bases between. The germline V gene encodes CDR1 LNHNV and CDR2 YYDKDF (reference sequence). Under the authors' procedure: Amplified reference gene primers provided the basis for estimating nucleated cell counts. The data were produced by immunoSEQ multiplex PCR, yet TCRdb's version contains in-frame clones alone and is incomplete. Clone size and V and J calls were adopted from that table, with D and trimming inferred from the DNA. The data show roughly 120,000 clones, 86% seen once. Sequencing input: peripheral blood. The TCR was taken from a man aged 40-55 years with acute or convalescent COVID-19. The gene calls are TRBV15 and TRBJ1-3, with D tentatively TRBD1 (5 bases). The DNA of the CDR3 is TGTGCCACCAGCAGAGATGGGCTTGCAGGGTCAAACACCATATATTTT. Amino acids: CATSRDGLAGSNTIYF.